The sequence of this T cell receptor beta chain was determined in a study of vaccination and CD4 T cells after COVID-19. At the level of the study: Post-diagnosis, post-COVID samples were collected after a median approximately three months, ranging 35 to 161. At a median about 72 days (range 14 to 241) after dose two, post-vaccine samples were obtained. Broader study findings: For convalescent patients, a median 86.3% of reactive clones surfaced exclusively after vaccination.

Looked up from germline, CDR1 is DFQATT and CDR2 is SNEGSKA (reference sequence). This CDR3 contains 12 residues. V shed 6 bases, J shed 6 bases, and the junction held 6 bases outside the gene matches. This clonotype was counted a few times. Its specificity is unknown. Scientists ran DNA taken from cultured CD4+ T cells through the Oncomine TCR Beta short-read assay for sequencing. TCRdb redid the calling of the PCR reads with MiXCR, one entry per CDR3 protein. The sample contains over 10,000 distinct CDR3 sequences, around 40% of which appear only once. Treatment defined: approximately nine-day PBMC culture with coronavirus spike peptide pools or control peptides (ViraFEST assay). Antigen-specific T cell expansion with peptide pools preceded TCR sequencing in the ViraFEST approach.

Specimen: CD4+ T cells from blood, cultured in vitro. This sequence joins TRBV20-1 and TRBJ2-3; TRBD2 aligns across 7 bases. The sequence was collected from a human donor who had recovered from COVID-19. The CDR3 DNA reads as TGCAGTGCCCCGACTAGCTCGGATACGCAGTATTTT. It yields the protein CSAPTSSDTQYF.